This T cell receptor (beta chain) emerged from a study of T cells in localized non-small cell lung cancer. Study-wide points: Clonality of T cells reached its maximum in uninvolved adjacent lung, surpassing tumor. Increased T cell density in blood showed an association with longer overall survival. When the top 100 tumor clones were examined, a median 57 of them also appeared in the adjacent lung, which was paired and uninvolved. As only one tumor region underwent sequencing, heterogeneity remains possible.

Clones were read by immunoSEQ multiplex PCR, and TCRdb kept only the in-frame ones, dropping some. The table shows tens of thousands of clones, with around 86% occurring only once. A word on this clone: No antigen is known for it. Other nucleotide sequences in the sample specify the same CDR3.

The CDR3 is 13 amino acids. Losses at the gene ends were 0 bases for V and 8 bases for J; bases not matched to a gene: 4. Per the germline V gene, CDR1 is SGHDT and CDR2 is YYEEEE. Sequencing was performed on peripheral blood, taken before any cancer treatment. This TCR came from a male donor at least 60 years old with stage III squamous cell lung carcinoma. The chain recombines TRBV5-6 with TRBJ1-2; 7 bases fit TRBD1. The CDR3 reads CASSLVQGGGYTF. In nucleotides, the CDR3 is TGTGCCAGCAGCTTGGTTCAGGGGGGGGGCTACACCTTC.